What follows is one TCR beta chain and its context. Its antigen is not identified. Germline V CDR1 and CDR2: MNHEY, SMNVEV (reference sequence). There are 13 residues in the CDR3. TCRdb keeps only in-frame clones here, not all; method: immunoSEQ multiplex PCR. Among about 73,000 clones listed, 80% to 90% were seen once. The sample is drawn from a study of OX40 agonist ivuxolimab in advanced cancers. Study at large: Clinicians treated patients with ivuxolimab, an agonistic anti-OX40 (CD134) antibody. Of mixed ages from about 20 to 85 and averaging 60 years, the group was roughly 83% male. Study results and limitations: At 0.1 to 3.0 mg/kg, clonal expansion of CD4+ and CD8+ blood T cells had occurred by week 6.

Samples of blood were obtained at baseline, on cycle 4 day 1, and on cycle 7 day 1. The sequence came from an adult with an advanced solid tumor such as melanoma, head and neck, liver or kidney cancer. This rearrangement joins TRBV27 to TRBJ2-5; D not certain. Gene TRBJ2-7 matches the end of the DNA better, so the J call may be wrong. The material was CD4+ or CD8+ T cells sorted from blood, obtained in a trial of the OX40 agonist ivuxolimab. The CDR3: CASSLEVGYEQYF. In DNA, the CDR3 is TGTGCCAGCAGTTTAGAGGTGGGGTACGAGCAGTACTTC.